This entry lists 30 T cell receptor beta chains sequenced from one sample in a study of blood T cell repertoires in COVID-19. TCRdb's copy holds only in-frame clones and misses some; the assay was immunoSEQ multiplex PCR. The table shows more than 40,000 clones, with 70% to 90% occurring only once. Sequenced material: peripheral blood. These receptors were collected from a man at least 80 years old with acute or convalescent COVID-19.

The chain uses TRBV7-8 and TRBJ1-2, with a weak D call TRBD1 (6 bases). This CDR3 is built from 14 residues. Germline V gene sequence: CDR1 SGHVS, CDR2 FQNEAQ. V lost 3 bases and J lost 8, with 16 bases in between. In nucleotides, the CDR3 is TGTGCCAGCAGCTTGGAACAGGGTATACGGGGCTACACCTTC. Translating gives CASSLEQGIRGYTF.

The CDR3 is CASSRGTGGHEQYF. Here the CDR3 DNA reads TGTGCCAGCAGTCGTGGCACGGGGGGGCACGAGCAGTACTTC. The gene calls are TRBV6-5 and TRBJ2-7; 8 bases agree with TRBD2. The CDR3 runs 14 residues. Germline assignment: CDR1 MNHEY and CDR2 SVGAGI. V lost 5 bases, J lost 5 bases, and 8 bases stayed unmatched.

The gene calls are TRBV9 and TRBJ2-7, with 9 bases lining up with TRBD2. Trimming took 0 bases from V and 3 from J; bases not matched to a gene: 4. The V gene's germline CDR1 is SGDLS and CDR2 YYNGEE. The CDR3 consists of 15 residues. CDR3: CASSVAAGGNYEQYF. CDR3 nucleotides: TGTGCCAGCAGCGTAGCGGCGGGGGGGAACTACGAGCAGTACTTC.

CDR3 loop: CASSNPVAARDTF. The CDR3 DNA reads as TGTGCCAGCAGCAATCCTGTAGCGGCCAGGGACACCTTC. The chain combines TRBV7-9 with TRBJ1-2; a weak D match, TRBD1 (5 bases). V was shortened by 5 bases and J by 12 bases, with 19 bases between the two germline ends. The V gene's germline CDR1 is SEHNR and CDR2 FQNEAQ (reference sequence). The CDR3 runs 13 residues.

This clone occurred once. The chain employs TRBV4-2 and TRBJ2-1, with a weak D call TRBD2 (5 bases). Trimming pared 8 bases from V and 1 base from J, leaving 15 bases between. CDR3 length equals 15 residues. Germline V gene data show CDR1 as LGHNA and CDR2 as YNFKEQ. Here the CDR3 DNA reads TGTGCCAGCGCGAGGGAATTGGGTTCCTACAATGAGCAGTTCTTC. This codes for CASARELGSYNEQFF.

V usage is TRBV5-5 and J usage is TRBJ1-5; D is unresolved. The V and J ends lost 6 bases and 1 base respectively, with 14 bases between them. Germline CDR1 is SGHKS and CDR2 is YYEKEE (reference sequence). This CDR3 spans 15 amino acids. CDR3 loop: CASTSVSGSNQPQHF. The CDR3 DNA follows: TGTGCCAGCACCTCGGTGAGCGGAAGCAATCAGCCCCAGCATTTT.

The chain recombines TRBV19 with TRBJ2-7, with 9 bases identical to TRBD1. Germline CDR1 reads LNHDA; CDR2 reads SQIVND (reference sequence). CDR3 size: 16 residues. Trimming took 5 bases from V and 1 from J; bases not matched to a gene: 9. The CDR3 sequence: CASSPTSGTGSYEQYF. CDR3 sequence (DNA): TGTGCCAGTAGTCCAACCTCCGGGACAGGGTCCTACGAGCAGTACTTC.

The V and J genes are TRBV19 and TRBJ2-5; D gene ambiguous. The length of the CDR3 is 16 residues. The germline V and J ends were trimmed by 2 bases and 5 bases, with 18 bases remaining between them. The germline gives CDR1 LNHDA, CDR2 SQIVND (reference sequence). The DNA for the CDR3 is TGTGCCAGTAGTATATTTTCGAACCCGGCCGGGGAGACCCAGTACTTC. Its translation: CASSIFSNPAGETQYF. Drawing the rest from reference TRBV19 and TRBJ2-5, the complete variable domain is DGGITQSPKYLFRKEGQNVTLSCEQNLNHDAMYWYRQDPGQGLRLIYYSQIVNDFQKGDIAEGYSVSREKKESFPLTVTSAQKNPTAFYLCASSIFSNPAGETQYFGPGTRLLVL.

The chain is built from TRBV28 and TRBJ1-5; no clear D gene. Trimming took off 1 base at V and 0 bases at J, with 10 bases between the two ends. Germline CDR1 reads MDHEN; CDR2 reads SYDVKM. This CDR3 region has 16 residues. In nucleotides, the CDR3 is TGTGCCAGCAGTTTATTGGGAGGTTATAGCAATCAGCCCCAGCATTTT. The encoded protein is CASSLLGGYSNQPQHF.

In its sample, this clone was seen once. V usage is TRBV11-2 and J usage is TRBJ1-4; 10 nucleotides match TRBD1. Germline assignment: CDR1 SGHAT and CDR2 FQNNGV. This CDR3 is built from 15 residues. J lost 7 bases, V lost 5 bases, and 7 bases had no gene match. The CDR3 sequence: CASSGQGEVVEKLFF. The DNA of the CDR3 is TGTGCCAGCAGCGGACAGGGGGAGGTGGTTGAAAAACTGTTTTTT.

The table lists this clone with a few counts. Here the CDR3 reads CATTGNTEAFF. The CDR3 DNA follows: TGTGCCACTACAGGGAACACTGAAGCTTTCTTT. This rearrangement joins TRBV28 to TRBJ1-1; a possible D gene is TRBD1 (5 bases). Germline V CDR1 and CDR2: MDHEN, SYDVKM. This CDR3 is 11 amino acids long. V gave up 10 bases and J gave up 1 base, with 7 bases separating them.

This chain links TRBV30 with TRBJ1-6; D perhaps matches TRBD1 (5 bases). Looked up from germline, CDR1 is GTSNPN and CDR2 is SVGIG (reference sequence). V was cut by 4 bases and J by 5 bases, with 9 bases left in between. There are 13 residues in the CDR3. CDR3 protein: CAWKAGNNSPLHF. The DNA of the CDR3 is TGTGCCTGGAAGGCAGGGAATAATTCACCCCTCCACTTT.

This chain joins TRBV7-9 and TRBJ2-7; weak D call: TRBD1 (5 bases). V was pared by 5 bases and J by 0 bases, with 14 bases between. The CDR3 is 15 residues long. Germline CDR1 is SEHNR and CDR2 is FQNEAQ (reference sequence). CDR3 bases: TGTGCCAGCAGCCCCGACAGCTCGAGCTCCTACGAGCAGTACTTC. As protein: CASSPDSSSSYEQYF.

This clone was recorded a few times. V gene TRBV6-5 combines with J gene TRBJ1-4; 9 bases line up with TRBD1. V was pared by 7 bases and J by 8 bases, with 5 bases of the junction left unmatched. This CDR3 comprises 13 residues. CDR1 is MNHEY and CDR2 is SVGAGI in the germline V gene. CDR3 nucleotides: TGTGCCAGCAAGAGGACAGGGGAGGAAAAACTGTTTTTT. This translates into CASKRTGEEKLFF.

The rearrangement joins TRBV11-2 to TRBJ2-1; the D is unclear. V lost 5 bases, J lost 6 bases, and 11 bases lay in between. The CDR3 covers 13 residues. Germline CDR1 SGHAT, CDR2 FQNNGV. CDR3 region: CASSPSLSNEQFF. The CDR3 DNA reads TGTGCCAGCAGCCCCTCTCTGAGCAATGAGCAGTTCTTC.

The chain uses TRBV5-4 and TRBJ1-6; a possible D gene is TRBD1 (6 bases). The germline V gene encodes CDR1 SGHNT and CDR2 YYREEE (reference sequence). The CDR3 extends over 13 amino acids. Trimming took 2 bases from V and 10 from J, leaving 10 bases between them. CDR3 sequence reads: CASSFQGSSPLHF. For the CDR3, the DNA is TGTGCCAGCAGCTTTCAGGGGTCCTCACCCCTCCACTTT.

The chain uses TRBV5-1 and TRBJ1-4, with D perhaps matching TRBD1 (6 bases). The CDR3 is 14 residues long. Per germline, CDR1 SGHRS and CDR2 YFSETQ. The V end lost 4 bases, the J end lost 6 bases, and 13 bases lay between the germline ends. For the CDR3, the DNA is TGCGCCAGCAGCAGGACAGCGCCGGATGAAAAACTGTTTTTT. Amino acids: CASSRTAPDEKLFF.

The rearrangement links TRBV6-5 to TRBJ1-4, with D maybe TRBD1 (5 bases). Trimming shortened V by 5 bases and J by 5 bases, and 15 bases separated the two germline ends. Germline V CDR1 and CDR2: MNHEY, SVGAGI. The CDR3 is 15 amino acids. The CDR3 loop is CASSNRQSVNEKLFF. CDR3 coding DNA: TGTGCCAGCAGTAACCGACAGTCGGTGAATGAAAAACTGTTTTTT.

This clone was observed a few times. The chain combines TRBV24-1 with TRBJ1-5; TRBD1 might be the D (5 bases). The ends were cut back, 12 bases at V and 5 bases at J, with 13 bases in the middle. CDR1 is KGHDR, CDR2 SFDVKD, per germline. This CDR3 spans 12 amino acids. The CDR3 DNA reads as TGTGCCGTCAGGGTCGAGTATCAGCCCCAGCATTTT. It translates to CAVRVEYQPQHF.

The chain carries TRBV12-3 or TRBV12-4 and TRBJ1-1, with 8 bases lining up with TRBD1. The junction had 5 bases not matched to a gene; V was cut back by 6 bases and J by 11 bases. The CDR3 runs 11 residues. This CDR3 is CASRSDREAFF. The DNA for the CDR3 is TGTGCCAGCAGATCGGACAGGGAGGCTTTCTTT.

The V gene is TRBV7-6, the J gene TRBJ2-3, with 9 bases aligning to TRBD2. The CDR3 spans 17 residues. V shed 0 bases and J 5 bases; nucleotides not matched to a gene: 9. Germline V CDR1 and CDR2: SGHVS, FNYEAQ. CDR3 sequence: CASSLARTSASRDTQYF. CDR3 in DNA: TGTGCCAGCAGCTTAGCACGGACTAGCGCCTCGCGAGATACGCAGTATTTT.

The chain recombines TRBV29-1 with TRBJ1-2; no firm D call. Looked up from germline, CDR1 is SQVTM and CDR2 is ANQGSEA. V lost 8 bases and J lost 4, with 20 bases in between. The length of the CDR3 is 14 residues. CDR3 bases: TGCAGCCCGCCGCGAGGGTCCCCGTTCTATGGCTACACCTTC. Translating gives CSPPRGSPFYGYTF.

The V call is TRBV5-1, the J call TRBJ2-3, with 9 bases that match TRBD1. Looked up from germline, CDR1 is SGHRS and CDR2 is YFSETQ. This CDR3 is built from 14 residues. The V segment lost 3 bases and the J segment 5 bases; nucleotides outside the gene matches: 4. The CDR3, as DNA: TGCGCCAGCAGCTCGGGACAGGGCAGAGATACGCAGTATTTT. Its translation: CASSSGQGRDTQYF.

The chain links TRBV30 to TRBJ1-6; a possible D gene is TRBD1 (6 bases). The CDR3 is 12 residues long. Germline V gives CDR1 GTSNPN, CDR2 SVGIG (reference sequence). The germline V and J ends were trimmed by 8 bases and 7 bases, with 12 bases remaining between them. The CDR3 reads CAGRDTNSPLHF. In nucleotides, the CDR3 is TGTGCCGGCCGGGACACAAATTCACCCCTCCACTTT.

The genes are TRBV7-2 and TRBJ1-2; TRBD1 agrees at 7 bases. Trimming at V came to 5 bases and at J to 6 bases, leaving 12 bases not matched to a gene. The CDR3 sequence is 15 residues long. In germline, CDR1 is SGHTA, CDR2 FQGNSA. The CDR3 region is CASSRDRANSNGYTF. The CDR3, as DNA: TGTGCCAGCAGCCGCGACAGGGCGAACAGCAATGGCTACACCTTC.

In its sample, this clone was seen once. The chain recombines TRBV11-2 with TRBJ2-1, with 9 bases matching TRBD2. Germline V gene data show CDR1 as SGHAT and CDR2 as FQNNGV. There are 15 residues in the CDR3. V shed 2 bases and J 3 bases; nucleotides not matched to a gene: 2. The DNA for the CDR3 is TGTGCCAGCAGCTTACTAGCGGGGAACTACAATGAGCAGTTCTTC. Translation gives CASSLLAGNYNEQFF.

This chain joins TRBV5-1 and TRBJ2-1, with TRBD1 as a possible D gene (5 bases). The germline V gene encodes CDR1 SGHRS and CDR2 YFSETQ. This CDR3 has 14 residues. V was trimmed by 7 bases and J by 3 bases, leaving 14 bases between them. Written as DNA, the CDR3 is TGCGCCAGCCGACAGCTAACAGACTACAATGAGCAGTTCTTC. As protein: CASRQLTDYNEQFF.

This chain links TRBV27 with TRBJ1-2, with 8 bases aligning to TRBD1. The ends lost 5 bases at V and 7 bases at J; junction bases unmatched: 9. Germline CDR1 and CDR2: MNHEY and SMNVEV (reference sequence). This CDR3 has 14 amino acids. CDR3 bases: TGTGCCAGCAGTACCTCGGACAGGGTTGGTGGCTACACCTTC. It yields the protein CASSTSDRVGGYTF.

The rearrangement links TRBV14 to TRBJ1-5; 9 nucleotides agree with TRBD1. Germline-derived CDR1 and CDR2 are SGHDN and FVKESK. The junction had 0 bases not matched to a gene; V was cut back by 4 bases and J by 2 bases. This CDR3 is 14 amino acids long. CDR3 sequence: CASSRTGGNQPQHF. Written as DNA, the CDR3 is TGTGCCAGCAGCCGGACAGGGGGCAATCAGCCCCAGCATTTT.

CDR3: CASSPLTSGGAGELFF. Here the CDR3 DNA reads TGTGCCAGCAGCCCCTTGACTAGCGGGGGGGCCGGGGAGCTGTTTTTT. The rearrangement links TRBV5-4 to TRBJ2-2; 14 nucleotides agree with TRBD2. Trimming at V came to 4 bases and at J to 6 bases, leaving 5 bases not matched to a gene. The CDR3 loop spans 16 amino acids. Germline V gives CDR1 SGHNT, CDR2 YYREEE (reference sequence).